The present entry profiles one T cell receptor (beta chain) with its context. The antigen remains undetermined. The sample belongs to a study of T cells after yellow fever vaccination. Study conclusions and caveats: Secondary responses were weaker yet peaked faster, day 5 versus 15. The booster response re-showed most primary clones: approximately 95% CD4, more than 80% CD8.

TCRdb re-analysed the 5' RACE reads in MiXCR, keeping a single row per CDR3 protein. The top ten hold more than 35% of the sample, which has about 73,000 distinct CDR3 sequences, around 7% seen once. The V and J ends lost 0 bases and 8 bases, in that order; junction bases with no gene match: 12. Germline assignment: CDR1 MGHDK and CDR2 SYGVNS. The CDR3 totals 17 residues. The chain couples TRBV25-1 to TRBJ1-1; 10 bases agree with TRBD1. The receptor was derived from a man aged 25 to 40 who received the YFV17D yellow fever vaccine. Specimen: CD8+ T cells sorted from PBMCs, collected on the day of the yellow fever booster vaccination. This CDR3 is CASSEYFEGQGVYEAFF. As DNA, the CDR3 is TGTGCCAGCAGTGAATATTTTGAAGGACAGGGGGTCTACGAAGCTTTCTTT.